This T cell receptor (beta chain) was documented in a study of OX40 agonist ivuxolimab in advanced cancers. Turning to the study itself: The patients got ivuxolimab, which is an agonistic anti-OX40 (CD134) antibody. Of the patients, three showed partial responses, one with hepatocellular carcinoma and two with cutaneous melanoma. Previous treatment with anti-PD-1, anti-PD-L1 or anti-CTLA-4 therapy was allowed; roughly 40% had received some. Study-level results: At 0.1 to 3.0 mg/kg and by week 6, CD4+ and CD8+ T cells in the blood had expanded clonally.

With 5 bases removed from V and 5 bases from J, the gap between germline ends came to 15 bases. Germline V gene lookup returns CDR1 MNHEY and CDR2 SVGAGI. The CDR3 extends over 15 amino acids. Repertoires were generated with immunoSEQ multiplex PCR, while TCRdb's copy carries only in-frame clones and drops some. The table has 50,000 to 65,000 clones, roughly four fifths seen once. Regarding this clone: Its specificity is unknown.

The sequencing here drew on CD4+ or CD8+ T cells sorted from blood, taken in a trial of the OX40 agonist ivuxolimab. This chain connects TRBV6-5 to TRBJ1-4, with no clear D. The TCR originated in an adult with an advanced solid tumor such as melanoma, head and neck, liver or kidney cancer. The CDR3 DNA reads TGTGCCAGCAGTCCCCGAGGGAGAAGGAATGAAAAACTGTTTTTT. It codes for CASSPRGRRNEKLFF.